Below, 16 T cell receptor beta chains from the same sample are listed, as sequenced in a study of spatial heterogeneity in lung cancer. Noted time point: blood at routine non-recurrence follow-up after resection. In TCRdb, the 5' RACE reads were re-called with MiXCR into one record per CDR3 protein. This table has 15,000 to 20,000 distinct CDR3 sequences, 9% to 10% appearing once. Material: PBMCs, obtained at follow-up. These receptors all stem from a male donor with early-stage non-small cell lung cancer.

This clonotype has at least ten counts. This chain uses TRBV4-1 with TRBJ1-4; D is possibly TRBD1 (6 bases). Between the trimmed V and J ends, which lost 2 bases and 8 bases, there was a span of 12 bases. The CDR3 has 14 residues. Germline CDR1 MGHRA, CDR2 YSYEKL. The CDR3 loop is CASSQSTGREKLFF. The CDR3 coding sequence is TGCGCCAGCAGCCAAAGCACAGGGCGAGAAAAACTGTTTTTT.

This clonotype appeared many times. V usage is TRBV5-1 and J usage is TRBJ2-3; D remains unclear. The length of the CDR3 is 12 residues. CDR1 and CDR2 (germline): SGHRS, YFSETQ. V lost 1 base, J lost 0 bases, and 0 bases lay in between. The CDR3 nucleotides read TGCGCCAGCAGCTTGAGCACAGATACGCAGTATTTT. Translating gives CASSLSTDTQYF.

About this clonotype: This may be a read error, as it is one base from a much larger clone. The rearrangement uses TRBV5-4 and TRBJ2-3, with a weak D call TRBD2 (7 bases). The germline CDR1 and CDR2 sequences are SGHNT and YYREEE (reference sequence). V lost 3 bases and J lost 5, with 19 bases in between. The CDR3 consists of 16 residues. CDR3 region: CASSSLVGGQGDTQYF. The CDR3 region has the DNA TGTGCCAGCAGCTCCCTAGTGGGGGGGCAAGGAGATACGCAGTATTTT.

This clonotype was counted a few times. The rearrangement joins TRBV6-1 to TRBJ1-2, with D tentatively TRBD1 (5 bases). Trimming took off 1 base at V and 8 bases at J, with 17 bases between the two ends. This CDR3 has 15 residues. Looked up from germline, CDR1 is MNHNS and CDR2 is SASEGT. For the CDR3, the DNA is TGTGCCAGCAGTGAAGGTGGTATGGGGGGAATCGGCTACACCTTC. It specifies CASSEGGMGGIGYTF.

This clonotype was observed at least ten times. The genes are TRBV6-5 and TRBJ2-2; 11 nucleotides align to TRBD2. CDR3 length equals 15 residues. Germline CDR1 reads MNHEY; CDR2 reads SVGAGI. V lost 7 bases, J lost 6 bases, and 7 bases stayed unmatched. CDR3 in DNA: TGTGCCAGCACTGAACTAGCGGGAGTCTCCGGGGAGCTGTTTTTT. This gives the protein CASTELAGVSGELFF.

This clonotype was observed many times. The rearrangement joins TRBV4-3 to TRBJ2-7, with D unclear. Germline values: CDR1 LGHNA, CDR2 YSLEER. V was trimmed by 3 bases and J by 6 bases, leaving 12 bases between them. The CDR3 sequence is 13 residues long. CDR3 amino acids: CASSQSGAGEQYF. The DNA of the CDR3 is TGCGCCAGCAGCCAGTCCGGCGCAGGCGAGCAGTACTTC.

This clonotype was recorded many times. The rearrangement joins TRBV7-9 to TRBJ2-2; TRBD1 is a possible D gene (6 bases). Trimming pared 5 bases from V and 4 bases from J, leaving 20 bases between. CDR1 SEHNR and CDR2 FQNEAQ come from the germline V gene (reference sequence). CDR3 length: 17 residues. CDR3 bases: TGTGCCAGCAGCCTCCAGCCTTCCGGGACAACCACCGGGGAGCTGTTTTTT. Protein product: CASSLQPSGTTTGELFF.

This clonotype was observed many times. One junction end does not reproduce the germline sequence, and a read error may be involved. The chain is built from TRBV6-2 or TRBV6-3 and TRBJ2-5; the match to TRBD2 covers 8 bases. This CDR3 contains 20 residues. The germline CDR1 and CDR2 sequences are MNHEY and SVGEGT. Here the CDR3 reads CASSYSGRERGIITQETQYF. The CDR3 DNA follows: TGTGCCAGCAGCTACTCAGGGCGCGAGCGGGGGATTATAACACAAGAGACCCAGTACTTC.

This clonotype was counted at least ten times. The chain carries TRBV24-1 and TRBJ2-7; a possible D gene is TRBD1 (6 bases). Germline V lookup: CDR1 KGHDR, CDR2 SFDVKD. This CDR3 spans 15 amino acids. The germline V and J ends were trimmed by 5 bases and 3 bases, with 16 bases remaining between them. The CDR3 nucleotides read TGTGCCACCAGTGCGGGAACAGGGCCCCGCTACGAGCAGTACTTC. Its protein is CATSAGTGPRYEQYF.

This clonotype was recorded many times. The chain carries TRBV19 and TRBJ1-1; possibly TRBD1 for D (5 bases). The ends were cut back, 2 bases at V and 7 bases at J, with 14 bases in the middle. The CDR3 contains 14 residues. The germline CDR1 and CDR2 sequences are LNHDA and SQIVND (reference sequence). The CDR3: CASSIIVGDGEAFF. CDR3 coding DNA: TGTGCCAGTAGTATAATAGTAGGGGACGGTGAAGCTTTCTTT.

This clonotype has a handful of counts. The chain has TRBV10-1 and TRBJ1-2, with D hard to call. Germline loops: CDR1 WNHNN, CDR2 SYGVQD (reference sequence). Trimming took off 2 bases at V and 7 bases at J, with 14 bases between the two ends. This CDR3 spans 14 amino acids. CDR3 in DNA: TGCGCCAGCAGTGAGAGGTTCGATTCGGGTGGCTACACCTTC. It is translated as CASSERFDSGGYTF.

Ten or more counts support this clonotype. The rearrangement joins TRBV6-2 or TRBV6-3 to TRBJ1-1, with D unresolved. CDR3 length: 13 residues. Germline V CDR1 and CDR2: MNHEY, SVGEGT. V gave up 2 bases and J gave up 0 bases, with 4 bases separating them. The CDR3 protein is CASSYIVNTEAFF. As DNA, the CDR3 is TGTGCCAGCAGTTACATTGTGAACACTGAAGCTTTCTTT.

This clonotype was detected ten times or more. J is TRBJ2-1 and V is TRBV9; D might be TRBD2 (5 bases). Deletions cut 3 bases from V and 10 bases from J, with 11 bases between. This CDR3 region has 12 residues. Germline CDR1 reads SGDLS; CDR2 reads YYNGEE. CDR3 nucleotides: TGTGCCAGCAGCGCGGGATGGGAGGAGCAGTTCTTC. Its protein product is CASSAGWEEQFF.

This clonotype was found many times. The J gene is TRBJ1-1, the V gene TRBV29-1, with TRBD1 identical over 7 bases. This CDR3 spans 14 amino acids. In germline, CDR1 is SQVTM, CDR2 ANQGSEA. V lost 6 bases and J lost 6; bases outside the gene matches: 13. CDR3 loop: CSVLTGRGVAEAFF. In DNA form, the CDR3 reads TGCAGCGTCCTGACAGGGAGGGGAGTGGCTGAAGCTTTCTTT.

Ten or more counts support this clonotype. V and J are TRBV19 and TRBJ2-7, with D maybe TRBD2 (6 bases). V lost 3 bases and J lost 4, with 10 bases in between. The germline gives CDR1 LNHDA, CDR2 SQIVND (reference sequence). The CDR3 loop spans 13 amino acids. The CDR3 is CASSIGLAYEQYF. CDR3 in DNA: TGTGCCAGTAGTATCGGGCTAGCGTACGAGCAGTACTTC. The full variable domain, in which reference TRBV19 and TRBJ2-7 provide the parts outside the CDR3, is DGGITQSPKYLFRKEGQNVTLSCEQNLNHDAMYWYRQDPGQGLRLIYYSQIVNDFQKGDIAEGYSVSREKKESFPLTVTSAQKNPTAFYLCASSIGLAYEQYFGPGTRLTVT.

In its sample, this clonotype was seen many times. The chain is built from TRBV5-1 and TRBJ1-4; D remains ambiguous. Trimming pared 0 bases from V and 7 bases from J, leaving 10 bases between. The V gene's germline CDR1 is SGHRS and CDR2 YFSETQ. The CDR3 length is 14 residues. The CDR3 DNA reads TGCGCCAGCAGCTTGGGGCAAGGAGCTGAAAAACTGTTTTTT. Its protein product is CASSLGQGAEKLFF.